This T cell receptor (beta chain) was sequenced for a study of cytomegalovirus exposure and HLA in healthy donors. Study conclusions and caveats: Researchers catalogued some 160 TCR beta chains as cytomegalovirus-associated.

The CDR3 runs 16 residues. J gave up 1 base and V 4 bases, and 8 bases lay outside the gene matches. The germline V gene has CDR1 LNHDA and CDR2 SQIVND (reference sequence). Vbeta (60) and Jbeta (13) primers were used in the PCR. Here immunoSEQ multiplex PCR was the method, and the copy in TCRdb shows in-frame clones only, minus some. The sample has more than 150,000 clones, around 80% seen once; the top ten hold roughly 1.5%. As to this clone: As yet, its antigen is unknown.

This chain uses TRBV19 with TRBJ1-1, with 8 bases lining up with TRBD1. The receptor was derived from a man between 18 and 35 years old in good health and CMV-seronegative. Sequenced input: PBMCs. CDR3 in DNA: TGTGCCAGTAGTACTTGGACAGGGATGGGGAACACTGAAGCTTTCTTT. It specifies CASSTWTGMGNTEAFF.